The entry that follows covers one T cell receptor beta chain sequence. An end of the junction differs from the germline gene, which may be a read error. This sample was taken from a study of CD4+ T cells in melanoma. The CDR3 loop spans 13 amino acids. Germline CDR1 LNHNV, CDR2 YYDKDF (reference sequence). The repertoire was sequenced with immunoSEQ multiplex PCR; TCRdb's copy has only in-frame clones and lacks some. This sample carries 9,900 or so clones, about 72% of them seen once, and the ten largest clones take 13% to 15%. The J gene is TRBJ2-1, the V gene TRBV15; D not resolved. The source material was cells from a culture (not recorded whether cultured in vitro). The sequence was obtained from a human donor with melanoma. The CDR3 DNA sequence: TGTGCCACCAGAAGAGATGGCCTCCGGGAGCAGTTCTTC. Its translation is CATRRDGLREQFF.